A single sample gave rise to the 30 T cell receptor beta chains below, sequenced in a study of PD-L1 blockade in urothelial cancer. Assay used: immunoSEQ multiplex PCR; TCRdb lists only in-frame clones, some missing. The top ten hold roughly 4% of the sample, which has 55,000 to 70,000 clones, roughly 80% seen once. Sequencing was performed on PBMCs, taken around atezolizumab (anti-PD-L1) treatment. These receptors were collected from a man in his sixties or seventies with urothelial cancer.

The chain combines TRBV6-5 with TRBJ2-7, with TRBD1 matching 11 bases. Germline loops: CDR1 MNHEY, CDR2 SVGAGI. The CDR3 totals 16 residues. Losses at the gene ends were 2 bases for V and 1 base for J; bases not matched to a gene: 4. CDR3 DNA: TGTGCCAGCAGTTACGGGGGGACAGGGGGGTCCTACGAGCAGTACTTC. Its protein product is CASSYGGTGGSYEQYF.

This clone was counted only a few times. The chain carries TRBV10-3 and TRBJ2-5; D may be TRBD1 (5 bases). Per germline, CDR1 ENHRY and CDR2 SYGVKD. The CDR3 has 14 residues. The V gene lost 6 bases and the J gene lost 2 bases, with 13 bases spanning the gap. The CDR3 loop reads CAIRDSLAQETQYF. In nucleotides, the CDR3 is TGTGCCATCAGAGACAGTTTAGCTCAAGAGACCCAGTACTTC.

The chain joins TRBV5-1 to TRBJ1-1; weak D call: TRBD1 (5 bases). The CDR3 contains 16 residues. CDR1 SGHRS and CDR2 YFSETQ come from the germline V gene. With 1 base removed from V and 0 bases from J, the gap between germline ends came to 13 bases. The CDR3: CASSLRQGFMNTEAFF. CDR3 DNA: TGCGCCAGCAGCTTGAGGCAGGGCTTCATGAACACTGAAGCTTTCTTT.

As to this clone: One end of the junction is discordant with germline, which a read error may explain. This sequence joins TRBV5-1 and TRBJ2-5, with 7 bases matching TRBD1. The CDR3 is 13 residues long. The germline CDR1 and CDR2 sequences are SGHRS and YFSETQ. CDR3 nucleotides: TGCGCCAGCCGCTTTACAGGGGAAGAGACCCAGTACTTC. It yields the protein CASRFTGEETQYF.

The chain has TRBV6-5 and TRBJ1-5; D gene unclear. This CDR3 region has 13 residues. Per germline, CDR1 MNHEY and CDR2 SVGAGI. The V and J ends lost 4 bases and 1 base respectively, with 5 bases between them. CDR3 protein: CASSLESNQPQHF. The CDR3 DNA is TGTGCCAGCAGTTTAGAGAGCAATCAGCCCCAGCATTTT.

The chain combines TRBV19 with TRBJ1-2; D call uncertain. Trimming removed 3 bases at V and 3 bases at J, with 11 bases between. The CDR3 has 14 amino acids. Germline CDR1 reads LNHDA; CDR2 reads SQIVND (reference sequence). CDR3 sequence reads: CASSIMSGDYGYTF. CDR3 bases: TGTGCCAGTAGTATCATGTCTGGAGACTATGGCTACACCTTC.

The V call is TRBV15, the J call TRBJ1-2; D unclear. Trimming stripped 4 bases from V and 5 bases from J, with 14 bases between. The CDR3 is made up of 14 amino acids. Germline loops: CDR1 LNHNV, CDR2 YYDKDF (reference sequence). CDR3 sequence reads: CATSIKSVTYGYTF. CDR3 nucleotides: TGTGCCACCAGCATAAAATCAGTAACGTATGGCTACACCTTC.

The rearrangement uses TRBV29-1 and TRBJ2-3; D remains unclear. The CDR3 is 11 residues long. V was trimmed by 4 bases and J by 2 bases, leaving 4 bases between them. Looked up from germline, CDR1 is SQVTM and CDR2 is ANQGSEA. CDR3: CSVVHTDTQYF. CDR3 nucleotide sequence: TGCAGCGTTGTCCACACAGATACGCAGTATTTT.

The gene calls are TRBV10-2 and TRBJ2-5; 11 bases are a match to TRBD2. Gene TRBJ2-7 matches the end of the DNA better, so the J call may be wrong. There are 15 residues in the CDR3. Germline values: CDR1 WSHSY, CDR2 SAAADI. CDR3 bases: TGCGCCAGCAGTGCCGGACTAGCGGGCGCCGACGAGCAGTACTTC. It yields the protein CASSAGLAGADEQYF.

The chain employs TRBV7-2 and TRBJ2-7; 10 bases are shared with TRBD2. CDR1 and CDR2 from the germline V gene are SGHTA and FQGNSA. Trimming removed 1 base from V and 2 bases from J; junction bases left unmatched: 2. CDR3 length: 15 amino acids. The CDR3 reads CASSLGTSGTYEQYF. The CDR3 coding sequence is TGTGCCAGCAGCTTAGGAACTAGCGGGACCTACGAGCAGTACTTC.

CDR3 DNA: TGTGCCAGCAGCCCGGGCCGGGAGGGCAATGAGCAGTTCTTC. Translated: CASSPGREGNEQFF. This rearrangement joins TRBV11-3 to TRBJ2-1; 8 bases fit TRBD2. There are 14 residues in the CDR3. Trimming at V came to 5 bases and at J to 6 bases, leaving 6 bases not matched to a gene. Germline CDR1 and CDR2: SGHNT and YENEEA.

The chain carries TRBV25-1 and TRBJ1-1; the D gene is possibly TRBD1 (5 bases). The ends were cut back, 4 bases at V and 8 bases at J, with 14 bases in the middle. The CDR3 has 13 residues. Germline V lookup: CDR1 MGHDK, CDR2 SYGVNS. The CDR3 DNA sequence: TGTGCCAGCAGTGGGAGGGGTACAGTAGAAGCTTTCTTT. Translated: CASSGRGTVEAFF.

The V call is TRBV27, the J call TRBJ1-5; D is uncertain. The V gene lost 2 bases and the J gene lost 6 bases, with 8 bases spanning the gap. The CDR3 sequence is 13 residues long. Germline V gene sequence: CDR1 MNHEY, CDR2 SMNVEV (reference sequence). CDR3 sequence reads: CASSLTVGQPQHF. As DNA, the CDR3 is TGTGCCAGCAGTTTAACAGTAGGTCAGCCCCAGCATTTT.

The chain combines TRBV7-2 with TRBJ2-7; the match to TRBD2 covers 8 bases. Germline CDR1 and CDR2: SGHTA and FQGNSA. The CDR3 length is 14 residues. Trimming at V came to 5 bases and at J to 0 bases, leaving 3 bases not matched to a gene. The CDR3 DNA is TGTGCCAGCAGCGAACTAGCGGCCTCCTACGAGCAGTACTTC. This sequence encodes CASSELAASYEQYF.

The V call is TRBV27, the J call TRBJ1-1; D is unclear. Per the germline V gene, CDR1 is MNHEY and CDR2 is SMNVEV (reference sequence). V gave up 5 bases and J gave up 0 bases, with 13 bases separating them. The CDR3 extends over 15 amino acids. The CDR3 loop reads CASSPSGDMNTEAFF. Here the CDR3 DNA reads TGTGCCAGCAGTCCCAGCGGAGACATGAACACTGAAGCTTTCTTT.

This chain joins TRBV18 and TRBJ2-5, with 8 bases fitting TRBD2. This CDR3 contains 15 residues. The germline V gene has CDR1 KGHSH and CDR2 LQKENI. The V gene end was trimmed by 2 bases and the J gene end by 4 bases; junction bases not matched to a gene: 6. CDR3 coding DNA: TGTGCCAGCTCACCATTCGGGACTAGTGGAGAGACCCAGTACTTC. Encoded protein: CASSPFGTSGETQYF.

The rearrangement links TRBV7-3 to TRBJ1-2; a weak D match, TRBD1 (5 bases). The CDR3 spans 14 residues. V dropped 0 bases and J dropped 7 bases, with 12 bases sitting between them. Per the germline V gene, CDR1 is SGHTA and CDR2 is FQGTGA. CDR3 protein: CASSLTGSGTGYTF. The CDR3 nucleotides read TGTGCCAGCAGCTTAACAGGAAGCGGGACTGGCTACACCTTC. Together with reference TRBV7-3 and TRBJ1-2, the CDR3 gives the full variable domain: GAGVSQTPSNKVTEKGKYVELRCDPISGHTALYWYRQSLGQGPEFLIYFQGTGAADDSGLPNDRFFAVRPEGSVSTLKIQRTERGDSAVYLCASSLTGSGTGYTFGSGTRLTVV.

A few counts support this clone. V and J are TRBV30 and TRBJ2-7, with D maybe TRBD1 (5 bases). CDR1 and CDR2 from the germline V gene are GTSNPN and SVGIG (reference sequence). The CDR3 has 14 residues. The V and J ends lost 3 bases and 6 bases respectively, with 18 bases between them. CDR3 sequence reads: CAWRVGVGVSEQYF. CDR3 coding DNA: TGTGCCTGGAGGGTAGGGGTAGGGGTCTCCGAGCAGTACTTC.

This sequence joins TRBV7-6 and TRBJ2-1, with 11 nucleotides matching TRBD2. CDR1 and CDR2 from the germline V gene are SGHVS and FNYEAQ. With 5 bases clipped from V and 9 bases from J, the junction kept 12 bases outside the gene matches. The CDR3 extends over 16 amino acids. The CDR3 DNA reads TGTGCCAGCAGCCCAACGACTAGCGGGAATGATGGTGAGCAGTTCTTC. This sequence encodes CASSPTTSGNDGEQFF.

The chain carries TRBV6-5 and TRBJ2-2, with 8 positions matching TRBD2. V lost 6 bases, J lost 5 bases, and 8 bases stayed unmatched. Per the germline V gene, CDR1 is MNHEY and CDR2 is SVGAGI. The CDR3 is 15 amino acids. This chain's CDR3 is CASSPPGGRTGELFF. The CDR3, as DNA: TGTGCCAGCAGCCCTCCGGGGGGGAGGACCGGGGAGCTGTTTTTT.

This clone was seen a handful of times. The V and J genes are TRBV5-4 and TRBJ2-3; possible D gene TRBD1, 5 bases. Trimming cost V 10 bases and J 0 bases, with 12 bases left between them. The CDR3 runs 13 residues. The germline CDR1 and CDR2 sequences are SGHNT and YYREEE (reference sequence). DNA for the CDR3: TGTGCCTCCGGGCAGGGTAGCACAGATACGCAGTATTTT. This codes for CASGQGSTDTQYF.

The chain carries TRBV18 and TRBJ1-4; D is possibly TRBD1 (5 bases). CDR3 size: 14 residues. CDR1 and CDR2 from the germline V gene are KGHSH and LQKENI. V dropped 1 base and J dropped 3 bases, with 6 bases sitting between them. CDR3 in DNA: TGTGCCAGCTCACCACGGGGGGCTAATGAAAAACTGTTTTTT. This encodes CASSPRGANEKLFF.

This chain joins TRBV30 and TRBJ1-3, with D perhaps TRBD1 (5 bases). The germline V and J ends were trimmed by 1 base and 0 bases, with 10 bases remaining between them. Germline V lookup: CDR1 GTSNPN, CDR2 SVGIG (reference sequence). The CDR3 has 15 amino acids. CDR3 sequence (DNA): TGTGCCTGGAGTGAAGGACACACCTCTGGAAACACCATATATTTT. This sequence encodes CAWSEGHTSGNTIYF.

The chain joins TRBV29-1 to TRBJ1-2, with D perhaps TRBD1 (5 bases). Germline CDR1 and CDR2: SQVTM and ANQGSEA. This CDR3 spans 14 amino acids. V was trimmed by 4 bases and J by 3 bases, leaving 15 bases between them. DNA for the CDR3: TGCAGCGTTGGTCTAGGGCAGGGCTACTATGGCTACACCTTC. This sequence encodes CSVGLGQGYYGYTF.

In this sample, this clone turned up once. The CDR3 protein is CASSLSPHGTRPQETQYF. DNA of the CDR3: TGTGCCAGCAGTTTATCGCCCCACGGGACTAGACCCCAAGAGACCCAGTACTTC. V gene TRBV27 combines with J gene TRBJ2-5, with TRBD2 identical over 8 bases. CDR3 length equals 18 residues. In germline, CDR1 is MNHEY, CDR2 SMNVEV (reference sequence). V dropped 0 bases and J dropped 1; count of bases not matched to a gene: 10.

The table lists this clone with a count of one. The chain joins TRBV27 to TRBJ2-7; 9 nucleotides align to TRBD2. The CDR3 is made up of 15 amino acids. Trimming took 2 bases from V and 4 from J; bases not matched to a gene: 6. The germline V gene has CDR1 MNHEY and CDR2 SMNVEV (reference sequence). The CDR3 reads CASSLRSGRPYEQYF. DNA of the CDR3: TGTGCCAGCAGTTTAAGAAGCGGGAGGCCATACGAGCAGTACTTC.

The gene calls are TRBV27 and TRBJ2-1; 9 bases align to TRBD1. CDR3 length: 15 residues. The V gene end was trimmed by 7 bases and the J gene end by 10 bases; junction bases not matched to a gene: 14. Per the germline V gene, CDR1 is MNHEY and CDR2 is SMNVEV (reference sequence). The CDR3 nucleotides read TGTGCCAGCATGGGCGACAGGGGGACGGACAGGGAGCAGTTCTTC. Amino acids: CASMGDRGTDREQFF.

The chain recombines TRBV19 with TRBJ2-1, with 10 bases matching TRBD2. The CDR3 is made up of 15 amino acids. Trimming cost V 3 bases and J 8 bases; bases outside gene matches: 7. Germline CDR1 LNHDA, CDR2 SQIVND (reference sequence). For the CDR3, the DNA is TGTGCCAGTAGTATCCGAGAAGCGGGAGGGGATGAGCAGTTCTTC. Translated, it gives CASSIREAGGDEQFF.

This rearrangement joins TRBV5-5 to TRBJ2-7, with 7 bases identical to TRBD1. Germline V gene sequence: CDR1 SGHKS, CDR2 YYEKEE (reference sequence). Trimming took 4 bases from V and 3 from J; bases not matched to a gene: 10. The CDR3 is 15 residues long. The CDR3 protein is CASSATGAISYEQYF. CDR3 DNA sequence: TGTGCCAGCAGCGCAACAGGGGCAATAAGCTACGAGCAGTACTTC.

The chain carries TRBV6-5 and TRBJ2-6, with D possibly matching TRBD1 (5 bases). The germline gives CDR1 MNHEY, CDR2 SVGAGI. V shed 8 bases and J shed 0 bases, with 8 bases lying between them. This CDR3 has 14 amino acids. The CDR3 sequence is CASLGASGANVLTF. CDR3 DNA: TGTGCCAGCTTAGGGGCCTCTGGGGCCAACGTCCTGACTTTC.